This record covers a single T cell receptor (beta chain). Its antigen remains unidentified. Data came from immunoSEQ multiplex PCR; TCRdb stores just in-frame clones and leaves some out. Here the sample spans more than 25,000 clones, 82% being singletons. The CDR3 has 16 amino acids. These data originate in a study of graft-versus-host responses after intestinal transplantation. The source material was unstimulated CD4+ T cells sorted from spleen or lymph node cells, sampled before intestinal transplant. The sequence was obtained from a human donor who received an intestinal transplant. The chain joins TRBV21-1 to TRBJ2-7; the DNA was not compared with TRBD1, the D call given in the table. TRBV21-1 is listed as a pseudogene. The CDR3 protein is CASSKRRTGQGGEQYF. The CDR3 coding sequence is TGTGCCAGCAGCAAACGTCGGACGGGACAGGGTGGCGAGCAGTACTTC.